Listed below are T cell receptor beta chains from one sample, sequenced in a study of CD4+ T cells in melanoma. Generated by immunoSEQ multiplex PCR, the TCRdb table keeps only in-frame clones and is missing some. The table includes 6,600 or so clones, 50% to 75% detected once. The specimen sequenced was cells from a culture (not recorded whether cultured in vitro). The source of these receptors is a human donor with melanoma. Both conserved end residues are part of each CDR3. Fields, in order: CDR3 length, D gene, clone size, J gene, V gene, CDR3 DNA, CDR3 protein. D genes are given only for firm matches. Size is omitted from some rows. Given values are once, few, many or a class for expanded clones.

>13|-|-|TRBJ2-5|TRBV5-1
TGCGCCAGTACGCCGGACTGGCAAGAGACCCAGTACTTC
CASTPDWQETQYF
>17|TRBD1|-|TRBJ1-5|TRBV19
TGTGCCAGTAGTGGATGGGACAGCAGGCTAAGCAATCAGCCCCAGCATTTT
CASSGWDSRLSNQPQHF
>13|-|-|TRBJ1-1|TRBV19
TGTGCCAGTGGGGGAAGGGGGAACACTGAAGCTTTCTTT
CASGGRGNTEAFF
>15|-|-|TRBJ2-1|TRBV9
TGTGCCAGCAGCGTAGTGGAAGTGGCGGGCAATGAGCAGTTCTTC
CASSVVEVAGNEQFF
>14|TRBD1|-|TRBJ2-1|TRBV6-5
TGTGCCAGCAGTTTGGGACAGGGGGCCGATGAGCAGTTCTTC
CASSLGQGADEQFF
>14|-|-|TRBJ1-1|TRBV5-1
TGCGCCAGCAGATTCTCCAACGTGAACACTGAAGCTTTCTTT
CASRFSNVNTEAFF
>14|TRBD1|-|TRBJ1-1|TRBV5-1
TGCGCCAGCAGCCCGGGACAGCCGAACCTGCTAGCTTTCTTT
CASSPGQPNLLAFF
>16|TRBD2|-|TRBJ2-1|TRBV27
TGTGCCAGCAGTCACCGTAGCGGGAGCTCCTACAATGAGCAGTTCTTC
CASSHRSGSSYNEQFF
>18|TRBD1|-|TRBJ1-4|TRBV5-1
TGCGCCAGCAGCTTGGATGAGTCAGGGGGCGAATTTGGGGAAAAACTGTTTTTT
CASSLDESGGEFGEKLFF
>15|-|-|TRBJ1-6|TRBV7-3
TGTGCCAGCAGCTTATCGTCGGGTTCAGGCTCACCCCTCCACTTT
CASSLSSGSGSPLHF
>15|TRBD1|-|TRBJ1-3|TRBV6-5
TGTGCCAGCAGTAGACAGGGGGCTCGTGGAAACACCATATATTTT
CASSRQGARGNTIYF
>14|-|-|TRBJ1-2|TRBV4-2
TGTGCCAGCAGCCAAGCGAGCCCGAACTATGGCTACACCTTC
CASSQASPNYGYTF
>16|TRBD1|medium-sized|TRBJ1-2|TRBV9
TGTGCCAGCAGTTCAACCGGGACAGGGGGCCCCTATGGCTACACCTTC
CASSSTGTGGPYGYTF
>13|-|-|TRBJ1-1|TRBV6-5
TGTGCCAGCAGTTACGTAACCAACACTGAAGCTTTCTTT
CASSYVTNTEAFF
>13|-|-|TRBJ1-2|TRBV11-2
TGTGCCAGCAGCTTAGAGGGGAGAGCGGGCTACACCTTC
CASSLEGRAGYTF
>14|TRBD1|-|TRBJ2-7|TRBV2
TGTGCCAGCAGGAGGACAGGGGGCTCCTACGAGCAGTACTTC
CASRRTGGSYEQYF
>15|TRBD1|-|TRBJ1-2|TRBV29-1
TGCAGCGTTGAAGTTGGGACAGGGGGGCGTAATGGCTACACCTTC
CSVEVGTGGRNGYTF
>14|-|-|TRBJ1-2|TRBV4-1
TGCGCCAGCAGCCAAGATCAACCTGGCGTCGGCTACACCTTC
CASSQDQPGVGYTF
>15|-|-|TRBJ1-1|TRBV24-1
TGTGCCACCAGTGATTCTAAAGGAGGGGACACTGAAGCTTTCTTT
CATSDSKGGDTEAFF
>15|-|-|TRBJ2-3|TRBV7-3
TGTGCCAGCAGCTTAACGACGGGGGAATTGGATACGCAGTATTTT
CASSLTTGELDTQYF
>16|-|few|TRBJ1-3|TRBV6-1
TGTGCCAGCAGTGAAAATCGCCTCGCCTCTGGAAACACCATATATTTT
CASSENRLASGNTIYF
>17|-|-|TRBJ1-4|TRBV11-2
TGTGCCAGCAGCTTAGCGATCAACAGAGGACTGAATGAAAAACTGTTTTTT
CASSLAINRGLNEKLFF
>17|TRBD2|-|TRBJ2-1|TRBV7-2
TGTGCCAGCAGCCCCCCGATAAAGGTAGCGGGGGGAGATGAGCAGTTCTTC
CASSPPIKVAGGDEQFF
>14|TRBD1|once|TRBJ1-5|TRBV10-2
TGCGCCAGCAGTACACAGGGGGGCAATCAGCCCCAGCATTTT
CASSTQGGNQPQHF
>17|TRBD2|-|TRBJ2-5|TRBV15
TGTGCCACCAGCAGTTTTTTAGCGGGGGGCCGACAAGAGACCCAGTACTTC
CATSSFLAGGRQETQYF
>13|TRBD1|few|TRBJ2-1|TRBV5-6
TGTGCCAGCAGTCACGGGACAGGGAATGAGCAGTTCTTC
CASSHGTGNEQFF
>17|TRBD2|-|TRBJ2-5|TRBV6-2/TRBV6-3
TGTGCCAGCAGTTACTTACCGGGACTAGTAACCCAAGAGACCCAGTACTTC
CASSYLPGLVTQETQYF
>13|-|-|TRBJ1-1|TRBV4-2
TGTGCCAGCAGCCAAGGGGGGTACACTGAAGCTTTCTTT
CASSQGGYTEAFF
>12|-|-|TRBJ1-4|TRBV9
TGTGCCAGCAGCGTAGGAGATGAAAAACTGTTTTTT
CASSVGDEKLFF
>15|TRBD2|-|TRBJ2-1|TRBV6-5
TGTGCCAGCAGCCCGACTAGCGGGGGGGCTTATGAGCAGTTCTTC
CASSPTSGGAYEQFF
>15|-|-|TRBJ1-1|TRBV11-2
TGTGCCAGCAGCTTAGAGGCAGTTGGGCACACTGAAGCTTTCTTT
CASSLEAVGHTEAFF
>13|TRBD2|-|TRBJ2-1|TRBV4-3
TGCGCCAGCAGCCATGGGACTATCAATGAGCAGTTCTTC
CASSHGTINEQFF
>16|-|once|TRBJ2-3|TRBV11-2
TGTGCCAGCAGCTTAATGGGACAAGGGAACACAGATACGCAGTATTTT
CASSLMGQGNTDTQYF
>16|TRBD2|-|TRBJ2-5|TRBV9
TGTGCCAGCAGCCCCCGACTAGCGGGGGGCAGGGAGACCCAGTACTTC
CASSPRLAGGRETQYF
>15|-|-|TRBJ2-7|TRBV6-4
TGTGCCAGCAGTGACTCGACCCTCCGCCTGCACGAGCAGTACTTC
CASSDSTLRLHEQYF
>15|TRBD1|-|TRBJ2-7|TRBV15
TGTGCCACCAGCAGCCCGACAGGGGGGCTCTACGAGCAGTACTTC
CATSSPTGGLYEQYF
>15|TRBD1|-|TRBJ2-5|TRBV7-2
TGTGCCAGCAGAGAAGGGGGCGGACCCCTGGAGACCCAGTACTTC
CASREGGGPLETQYF
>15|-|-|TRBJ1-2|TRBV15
TGTGCCACCAGCAGAGGCGGTTTGGATAACTATGGCTACACCTTC
CATSRGGLDNYGYTF
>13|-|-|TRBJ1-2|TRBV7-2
TGTGCCAGCACCGATTTGGACTTCTATGGCTACACCTTC
CASTDLDFYGYTF
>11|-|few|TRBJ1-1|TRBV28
TGTGCCAGCAGTTTAGGCCCTGAAGCTTTCTTT
CASSLGPEAFF
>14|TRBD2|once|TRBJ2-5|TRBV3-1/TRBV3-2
TGTGCCAGCAGCCCTACTAGCGGGGGAGAGACCCAGTACTTC
CASSPTSGGETQYF
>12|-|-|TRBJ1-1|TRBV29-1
TGCAGCGGGAACGACAGGAACACTGAAGCTTTCTTT
CSGNDRNTEAFF
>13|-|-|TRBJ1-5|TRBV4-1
TGCGCCAGCAGCCAATCTTACAATCAGCCCCAGCATTTT
CASSQSYNQPQHF
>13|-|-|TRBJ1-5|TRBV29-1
TGCAGCGTTGTTGTACGGGAGGGTCAGCCCCAGCATTTT
CSVVVREGQPQHF
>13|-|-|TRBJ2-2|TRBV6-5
TGTGCCTCCACGGGGGAAAACACCGGGGAGCTGTTTTTT
CASTGENTGELFF
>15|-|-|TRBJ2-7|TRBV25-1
TGTGCCAGCCTGGGGGGTACTAGCCATAACTACGAGCAGTACTTC
CASLGGTSHNYEQYF
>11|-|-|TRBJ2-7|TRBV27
TGTGCCAGCGGGGCGTGGAACGAGCAGTACTTC
CASGAWNEQYF
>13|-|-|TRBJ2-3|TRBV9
TGTGCCAGCAGCTTGATAGGGCAGGATACGCAGTATTTT
CASSLIGQDTQYF
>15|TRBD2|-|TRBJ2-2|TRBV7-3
TGTGCCAGCAGCTTACTAGCGGGGTTCACCGGGGAGCTGTTTTTT
CASSLLAGFTGELFF
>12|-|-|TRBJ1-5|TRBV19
TGTGCCAGTACACAGGGAGCTCAGCCCCAGCATTTT
CASTQGAQPQHF
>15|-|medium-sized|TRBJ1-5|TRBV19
TGTGCCAGTAGTATTGGGTCCACGGGGAGTCAGCCCCAGCATTTT
CASSIGSTGSQPQHF
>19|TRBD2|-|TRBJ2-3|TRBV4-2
TGTGCCAGCAGCCAAGAAAGGACTAGCGGGGGGGCTAGCACAGATACGCAGTATTTT
CASSQERTSGGASTDTQYF
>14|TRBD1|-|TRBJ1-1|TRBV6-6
TGTGCCAGCACCTCACAGGGGACTTCCACTGAAGCTTTCTTT
CASTSQGTSTEAFF
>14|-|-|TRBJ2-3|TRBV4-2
TGTGCCAGCAGCCGAGTACTGAACACAGATACGCAGTATTTT
CASSRVLNTDTQYF
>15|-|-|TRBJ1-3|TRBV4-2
TGTGCCAGCAGCCAAGAAGACCGCTCTGGAAACACCATATATTTT
CASSQEDRSGNTIYF
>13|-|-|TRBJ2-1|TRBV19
TGTGCCAGTAGTATTGGCAGTCACAATGAGCAGTTCTTC
CASSIGSHNEQFF